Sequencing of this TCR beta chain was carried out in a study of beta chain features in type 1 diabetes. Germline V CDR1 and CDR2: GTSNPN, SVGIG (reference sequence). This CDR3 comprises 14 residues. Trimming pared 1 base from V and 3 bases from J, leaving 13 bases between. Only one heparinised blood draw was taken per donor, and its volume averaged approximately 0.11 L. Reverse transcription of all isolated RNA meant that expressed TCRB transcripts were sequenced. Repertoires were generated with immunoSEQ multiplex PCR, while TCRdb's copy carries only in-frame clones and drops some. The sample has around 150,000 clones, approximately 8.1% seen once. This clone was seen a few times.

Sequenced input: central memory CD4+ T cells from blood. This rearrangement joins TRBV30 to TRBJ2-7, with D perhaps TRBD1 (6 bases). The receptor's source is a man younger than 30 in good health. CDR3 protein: CAWSDDPGVYEQYF. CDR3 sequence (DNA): TGTGCCTGGAGTGACGACCCAGGGGTCTACGAGCAGTACTTC.